This TCR beta chain is drawn from a study of blood T cell repertoires in COVID-19. Clones were read by immunoSEQ multiplex PCR, and TCRdb kept only the in-frame ones, dropping some. Of approximately 210,000 clones detected, under 95% appear once; the ten largest clones hold around 1.2%. The CDR3 extends over 12 amino acids. V shed 4 bases and J 10 bases; nucleotides not matched to a gene: 6. CDR1 SQVTM and CDR2 ANQGSEA come from the germline V gene. This sequence originates from a man younger than 40 with acute or convalescent COVID-19. V and J are TRBV29-1 and TRBJ2-1; 8 nucleotides line up with TRBD2. The material sequenced was peripheral blood. Written as DNA, the CDR3 is TGCAGCGTTGCGCCTAGCGGGTGGGAGCAGTTCTTC. The encoded protein is CSVAPSGWEQFF.